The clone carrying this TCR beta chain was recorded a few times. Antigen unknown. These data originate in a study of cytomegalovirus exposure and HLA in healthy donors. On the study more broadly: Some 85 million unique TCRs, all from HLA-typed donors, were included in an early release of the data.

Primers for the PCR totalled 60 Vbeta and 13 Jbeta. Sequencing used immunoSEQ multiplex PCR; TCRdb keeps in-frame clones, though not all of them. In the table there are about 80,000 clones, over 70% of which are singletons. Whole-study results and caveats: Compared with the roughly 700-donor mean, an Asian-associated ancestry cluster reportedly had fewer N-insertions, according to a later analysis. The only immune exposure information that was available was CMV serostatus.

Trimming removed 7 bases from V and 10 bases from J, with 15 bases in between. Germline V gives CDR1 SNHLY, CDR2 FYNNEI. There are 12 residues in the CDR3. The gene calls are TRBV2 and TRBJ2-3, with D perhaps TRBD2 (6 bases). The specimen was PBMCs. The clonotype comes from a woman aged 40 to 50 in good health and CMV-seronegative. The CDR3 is CASNMISGPQYF. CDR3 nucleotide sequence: TGTGCCAGCAACATGATTAGCGGCCCGCAGTATTTT.